These 16 T cell receptor beta chains were all obtained from the same sample, sequenced in a study of blood T cell repertoires in COVID-19. Method: immunoSEQ multiplex PCR; TCRdb's copy keeps in-frame clones and lacks some. This table has 390,000 or so clones, 85% to 90% appearing once. What was sequenced was PBMCs or T cells enriched from blood (not recorded which). The receptor set was obtained from a man between 18 and 29 years old who had recovered from COVID-19.

This clone is a singleton in its sample. This rearrangement joins TRBV6-4 to TRBJ2-1, with 8 bases lining up with TRBD2. The CDR3 extends over 13 amino acids. After removal of 5 bases from V and 10 bases from J, the junction contained 7 bases not matched to a gene. Germline V CDR1 and CDR2: MRHNA, SNTAGT. The CDR3 reads CASSTGTRGEQFF. CDR3 coding DNA: TGTGCCAGCAGTACCGGGACTAGGGGCGAGCAGTTCTTC.

CDR3 loop: CASSRGQPGEYEQYF. As DNA, the CDR3 is TGCGCCAGCAGCCGTGGGCAACCGGGAGAATACGAGCAGTACTTC. The rearrangement links TRBV5-1 to TRBJ2-7, with D perhaps matching TRBD2 (6 bases). The CDR3 extends over 15 amino acids. The germline V gene encodes CDR1 SGHRS and CDR2 YFSETQ. Trimming left V 4 bases short and J 4 bases short, with 18 bases between.

This clone was counted once. The chain carries TRBV11-3 and TRBJ2-5, with TRBD2 matching over 7 bases. The CDR3 is made up of 15 amino acids. Trimming cost V 5 bases and J 0 bases; bases outside gene matches: 6. Germline V gives CDR1 SGHNT, CDR2 YENEEA. The CDR3 bases are TGTGCCAGCAGCCAAAAGCGGGGATACCAAGAGACCCAGTACTTC. This translates into CASSQKRGYQETQYF.

The chain has TRBV7-3 and TRBJ1-2; 12 positions match TRBD1. The CDR3 is made up of 17 amino acids. The germline gives CDR1 SGHTA, CDR2 FQGTGA. With V trimmed by 5 bases and J by 7 bases, 14 bases remained unmatched. The DNA for the CDR3 is TGTGCCAGCAGCCTAAACTCCCCGGGACAGGGGGCGCGTGGCTACACCTTC. Amino acids: CASSLNSPGQGARGYTF. The full variable domain, its missing parts supplied by reference TRBV7-3 and TRBJ1-2, is GAGVSQTPSNKVTEKGKYVELRCDPISGHTALYWYRQSLGQGPEFLIYFQGTGAADDSGLPNDRFFAVRPEGSVSTLKIQRTERGDSAVYLCASSLNSPGQGARGYTFGSGTRLTVV.

The genes are TRBV5-1 and TRBJ1-5; no definite D call. The CDR3 has 18 amino acids. The V and J ends lost 1 base and 0 bases respectively, with 17 bases between them. Germline V gene data show CDR1 as SGHRS and CDR2 as YFSETQ. This CDR3 is CASSLSAIGTVSNQPQHF. The CDR3 DNA is TGCGCCAGCAGCTTGTCGGCGATCGGAACAGTTAGCAATCAGCCCCAGCATTTT. The variable domain in full, completed from reference TRBV5-1 and TRBJ1-5, reads KAGVTQTPRYLIKTRGQQVTLSCSPISGHRSVSWYQQTPGQGLQFLFEYFSETQRNKGNFPGRFSGRQFSNSRSEMNVSTLELGDSALYLCASSLSAIGTVSNQPQHFGDGTRLSIL.

This clone was found once. The V gene is TRBV14, the J gene TRBJ1-6, with 8 bases identical to TRBD1. Per germline, CDR1 SGHDN and CDR2 FVKESK. V lost 4 bases, J lost 9 bases, and 5 bases stayed unmatched. The CDR3 runs to 14 residues. CDR3 bases: TGTGCCAGCAGCCCCGACAGGGGCAGTTCACCCCTCCACTTT. It is translated as CASSPDRGSSPLHF.

This chain uses TRBV6-1 with TRBJ1-6, with D unresolved. The CDR3 length is 14 residues. The germline CDR1 and CDR2 sequences are MNHNS and SASEGT. With 3 bases removed from V and 3 bases from J, the gap between germline ends came to 6 bases. For the CDR3, the DNA is TGTGCCAGCAGTGAGTCCAGCTATAATTCACCCCTCCACTTT. Encoded protein: CASSESSYNSPLHF.

J is TRBJ2-7 and V is TRBV28; TRBD2 agrees at 12 bases. The CDR3 covers 17 residues. The germline gives CDR1 MDHEN, CDR2 SYDVKM. J was trimmed by 5 bases and V by 5 bases; bases with no gene match: 13. Here the CDR3 DNA reads TGTGCCAGCAGTAAAATTCCGCTAGCGGGAGGGTTCCACGAGCAGTACTTC. This encodes CASSKIPLAGGFHEQYF.

The rearrangement uses TRBV12-5 and TRBJ2-2; unclear D gene. Germline-derived CDR1 and CDR2 are LGHNT and FRNRAP. The CDR3 totals 11 residues. Trimming took off 8 bases at V and 6 bases at J, with 7 bases between the two ends. CDR3 nucleotides: TGTGCTAGTACCGAGGCCGGGGAGCTGTTTTTT. Residues: CASTEAGELFF.

Comments on this clone: This same CDR3 is encoded by further DNA sequences in the sample. The V gene is TRBV6-5, the J gene TRBJ1-3; TRBD1 might be the D (6 bases). Trimming shortened V by 6 bases and J by 4 bases, and 13 bases separated the two germline ends. The CDR3 loop spans 14 amino acids. Germline V CDR1 and CDR2: MNHEY, SVGAGI. DNA of the CDR3: TGTGCCAGCAGCCCCAGGGGTACAGGAAACACCATATATTTT. Its protein is CASSPRGTGNTIYF.

V and J are TRBV25-1 and TRBJ2-7; no clear D gene. V was pared by 4 bases and J by 6 bases, with 10 bases between. The CDR3 is 12 amino acids. Germline loops: CDR1 MGHDK, CDR2 SYGVNS. The CDR3 loop is CASSGGSLEQYF. The CDR3, as DNA: TGTGCCAGCAGTGGAGGAAGTCTCGAGCAGTACTTC.

The chain carries TRBV9 and TRBJ1-6, with a weak D call TRBD1 (5 bases). Germline V gene data show CDR1 as SGDLS and CDR2 as YYNGEE. The V end lost 4 bases, the J end lost 10 bases, and 18 bases lay between the germline ends. This CDR3 contains 15 residues. The CDR3 spells CASSPKVGGNSPLHF. The CDR3 coding sequence is TGTGCCAGCAGCCCCAAGGTGGGGGGGAACTCACCCCTCCACTTT.

The chain carries TRBV7-2 and TRBJ2-7, with TRBD1 identical over 7 bases. Germline lookup yields CDR1 SGHTA and CDR2 FQGNSA. This CDR3 is 14 amino acids long. V gave up 5 bases and J gave up 2 bases; unmatched junction bases: 6. The CDR3 DNA is TGTGCCAGCAGCACCAGACAGGGTGCCTACGAGCAGTACTTC. Encoded protein: CASSTRQGAYEQYF.

The chain is built from TRBV30 and TRBJ1-6, with D maybe TRBD1 (6 bases). Germline lookup yields CDR1 GTSNPN and CDR2 SVGIG (reference sequence). The length of the CDR3 is 15 residues. The germline V and J ends were trimmed by 0 bases and 7 bases, with 13 bases remaining between them. The CDR3 protein is CAWSVRGGGNSPLHF. CDR3 bases: TGTGCCTGGAGTGTACGGGGAGGGGGGAATTCACCCCTCCACTTT.

This clone was seen a handful of times. The CDR3 reads CASSLGDYHNEQFF. CDR3 sequence (DNA): TGTGCCAGCAGCTTAGGGGACTACCACAATGAGCAGTTCTTC. The chain is built from TRBV5-6 and TRBJ2-1; TRBD2 matches 7 bases. Germline CDR1 SGHDT, CDR2 YYEEEE. The CDR3 extends over 14 amino acids. The J segment lost 5 bases and the V segment lost 2 bases, leaving 4 bases of the junction unmatched.

The chain joins TRBV5-6 to TRBJ2-7, with D unresolved. The CDR3 runs 13 residues. Germline values: CDR1 SGHDT, CDR2 YYEEEE. The V end lost 3 bases, the J end lost 0 bases, and 7 bases lay between the germline ends. CDR3: CASSSVSSYEQYF. The CDR3 DNA reads as TGTGCCAGCAGCTCGGTGAGCTCCTACGAGCAGTACTTC.